This TCR beta chain was obtained from a study of shared clonotypes between healthy human individuals. Approximately 29,000 T cell genomes, or around 300 ng DNA, went into replicate PCRs of unsorted PBMC. The repertoire was sequenced with immunoSEQ multiplex PCR; TCRdb's copy has only in-frame clones and lacks some. This repertoire shows about 490,000 clones, approximately 81% found once; its top ten account for 10% to 15%. Germline lookup yields CDR1 SGHAT and CDR2 FQNNGV. The CDR3 runs to 15 residues. The V end lost 6 bases, the J end lost 2 bases, and 14 bases lay between the germline ends. This TCR was recovered from a woman aged 40 to 49 in good health. Some clones in this sample may be carry-over from other donors' samples. The sequenced sample consisted of PBMCs. The chain joins TRBV11-2 to TRBJ2-1, with D tentatively TRBD2 (6 bases). Here the CDR3 reads CASSFQWGAYNEQFF. The CDR3 bases are TGTGCCAGCAGTTTTCAGTGGGGGGCCTACAATGAGCAGTTCTTC.